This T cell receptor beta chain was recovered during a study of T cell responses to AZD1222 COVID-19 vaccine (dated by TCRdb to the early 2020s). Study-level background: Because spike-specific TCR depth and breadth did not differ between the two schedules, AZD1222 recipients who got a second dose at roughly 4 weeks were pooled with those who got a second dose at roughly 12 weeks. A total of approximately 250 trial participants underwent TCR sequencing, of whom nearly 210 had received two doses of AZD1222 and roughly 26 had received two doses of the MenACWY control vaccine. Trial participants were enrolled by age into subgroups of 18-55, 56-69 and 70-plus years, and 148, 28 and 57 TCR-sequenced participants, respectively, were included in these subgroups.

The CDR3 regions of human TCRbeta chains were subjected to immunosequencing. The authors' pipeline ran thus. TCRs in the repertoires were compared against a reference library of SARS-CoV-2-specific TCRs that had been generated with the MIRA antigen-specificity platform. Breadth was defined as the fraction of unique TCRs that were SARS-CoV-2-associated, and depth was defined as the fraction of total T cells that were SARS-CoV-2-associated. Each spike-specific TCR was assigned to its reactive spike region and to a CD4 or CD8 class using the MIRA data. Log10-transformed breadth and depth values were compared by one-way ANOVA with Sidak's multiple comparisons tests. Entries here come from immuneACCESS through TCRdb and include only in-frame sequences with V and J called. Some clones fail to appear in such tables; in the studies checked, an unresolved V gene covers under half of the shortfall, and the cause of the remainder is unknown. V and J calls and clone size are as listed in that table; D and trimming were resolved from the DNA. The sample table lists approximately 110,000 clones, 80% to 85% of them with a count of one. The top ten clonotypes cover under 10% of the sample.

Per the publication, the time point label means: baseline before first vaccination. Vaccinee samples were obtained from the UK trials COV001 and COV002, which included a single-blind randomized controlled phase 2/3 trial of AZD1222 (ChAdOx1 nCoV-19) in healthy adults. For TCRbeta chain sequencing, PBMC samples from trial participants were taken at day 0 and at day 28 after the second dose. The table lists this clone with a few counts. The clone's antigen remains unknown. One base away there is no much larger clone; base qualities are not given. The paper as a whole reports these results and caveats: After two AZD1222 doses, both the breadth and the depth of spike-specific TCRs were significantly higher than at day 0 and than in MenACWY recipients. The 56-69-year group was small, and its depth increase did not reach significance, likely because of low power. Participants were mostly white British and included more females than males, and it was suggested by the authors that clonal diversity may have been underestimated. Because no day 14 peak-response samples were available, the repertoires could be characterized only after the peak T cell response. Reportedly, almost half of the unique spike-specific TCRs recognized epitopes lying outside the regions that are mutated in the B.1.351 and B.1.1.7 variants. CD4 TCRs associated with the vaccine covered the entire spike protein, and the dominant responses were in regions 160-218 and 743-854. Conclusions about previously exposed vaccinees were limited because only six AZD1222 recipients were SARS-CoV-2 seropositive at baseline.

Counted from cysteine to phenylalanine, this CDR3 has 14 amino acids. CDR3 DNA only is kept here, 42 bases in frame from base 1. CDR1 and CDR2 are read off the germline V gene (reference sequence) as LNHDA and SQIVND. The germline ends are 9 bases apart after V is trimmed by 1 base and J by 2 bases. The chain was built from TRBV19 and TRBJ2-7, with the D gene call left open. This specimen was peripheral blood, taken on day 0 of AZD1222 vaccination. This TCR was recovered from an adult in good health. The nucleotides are TGTGCCAGTAGTATAGGTGCGCTAGCCTACGAGCAGTACTTC. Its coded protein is CASSIGALAYEQYF.